These T cell receptor beta chains were read from a single sample in a study of cytomegalovirus exposure and HLA in healthy donors. Generated by immunoSEQ multiplex PCR, the TCRdb table keeps only in-frame clones and is missing some. Among some 150,000 clones listed, 70% to 90% were seen once. The sample comprised PBMCs. The receptor set was obtained from a man aged 35 to 55 in good health and CMV-seronegative. CDR3s include the opening cysteine and the closing phenylalanine or tryptophan. Each record gives: J gene, V gene, D gene, clone size, CDR3 DNA, CDR3 protein. D genes are given only for firm matches. The size entry is marked missing in some rows and otherwise reads once, few, many or a size class.

J: TRBJ1-2; V: TRBV4-1; D: TRBD1; size: -; DNA: TGCGCCAGCAGCCAAATACAGGGGGCGGAGGACTATGGCTACACCTTC; CDR3: CASSQIQGAEDYGYTF
J: TRBJ1-5; V: TRBV15; D: TRBD1; size: few; DNA: TGTGCACTAAAATGCGGGACAGGGGGCAATCAGCCCCAGCATTTT; CDR3: CALKCGTGGNQPQHF
J: TRBJ1-2; V: TRBV29-1; D: -; size: -; DNA: TGCAGCGTTGAAGATTACCCGGAGAGGGGCTACACCTTC; CDR3: CSVEDYPERGYTF
J: TRBJ2-7; V: TRBV30; D: -; size: -; DNA: TGTGCCTGGAGTGTACTAGGGTACGAGCAGTACTTC; CDR3: CAWSVLGYEQYF
J: TRBJ2-3; V: TRBV4-3; D: -; size: once; DNA: TGCGCCAGCAGCCAGGGGAGTGTTGCTACGCAGTATTTT; CDR3: CASSQGSVATQYF
J: TRBJ2-5; V: TRBV4-3; D: -; size: -; DNA: TGCGCCAGCAGCCACCCTATCAGGTACACAGGGATTGAGACCCAGTACTTC; CDR3: CASSHPIRYTGIETQYF
J: TRBJ2-7; V: TRBV5-1; D: TRBD2; size: -; DNA: TGCGCCAGCAGCTTGGGGGGGGGTGATACCTACGAGCAGTACTTC; CDR3: CASSLGGGDTYEQYF
J: TRBJ2-5; V: TRBV7-6; D: TRBD2; size: -; DNA: TGTGCCAGCAGCTCGCGGACTAGGCAAGAGACCCAGTACTTC; CDR3: CASSSRTRQETQYF
J: TRBJ2-3; V: TRBV29-1; D: -; size: few; DNA: TGCAGCGTGGCACCAGGGAATGACTTAGATACGCAGTATTTT; CDR3: CSVAPGNDLDTQYF
J: TRBJ2-1; V: TRBV27; D: TRBD2; size: -; DNA: TGTGCCAGCAGTTTAGCCATTAGCGGGGAGCAGTTCTTC; CDR3: CASSLAISGEQFF
J: TRBJ2-5; V: TRBV19; D: -; size: -; DNA: TGTGCCAGTGCCCAGAGAGCCGGGCAAGAGACCCAGTACTTC; CDR3: CASAQRAGQETQYF
J: TRBJ2-5; V: TRBV28; D: -; size: -; DNA: TGTGCCAGCAGCCCCACTGGGGGCTTAGCGGGCGGTGTACTAGAGACCCAGTACTTC; CDR3: CASSPTGGLAGGVLETQYF